This T cell receptor (beta chain) was observed in a study of T-cell memory formation after mild COVID-19. This clonotype was counted a few times. The antigen is not known. The CDR3 runs 15 residues. Germline V lookup: CDR1 SGHNT, CDR2 YENEEA. V was clipped by 4 bases and J by 5 bases; unmatched bases: 3. 5'RACE with constant-segment primers yielded barcoded, UMI-tagged TCR alpha and TCR beta cDNA libraries. TCRdb reanalysed the 5' RACE reads using MiXCR and keeps one entry per CDR3 protein. Of 470,000 or so distinct CDR3 sequences in the sample, 15% to 20% were seen once. Study-level results: Contracting CD8+ clones were enriched in EMRA, CD4+ mainly in CM and EM. Clones that shrank (day 15 to 85) were balanced CD4/CD8, whereas later expanders leaned CD4+.

The chain carries TRBV11-3 and TRBJ2-3, with 13 positions matching TRBD2. This sequence was found in an adult woman who had mild COVID-19 (a few samples of this study predate the infection). Cell type and time point are not known. The sequencing input was PBMCs or a T cell subset sorted from them (not recorded which). The CDR3 nucleotides read TGTGCCAGCAGCTGGACTAGCGGGAGAAGAGATACGCAGTATTTT. Translating gives CASSWTSGRRDTQYF.